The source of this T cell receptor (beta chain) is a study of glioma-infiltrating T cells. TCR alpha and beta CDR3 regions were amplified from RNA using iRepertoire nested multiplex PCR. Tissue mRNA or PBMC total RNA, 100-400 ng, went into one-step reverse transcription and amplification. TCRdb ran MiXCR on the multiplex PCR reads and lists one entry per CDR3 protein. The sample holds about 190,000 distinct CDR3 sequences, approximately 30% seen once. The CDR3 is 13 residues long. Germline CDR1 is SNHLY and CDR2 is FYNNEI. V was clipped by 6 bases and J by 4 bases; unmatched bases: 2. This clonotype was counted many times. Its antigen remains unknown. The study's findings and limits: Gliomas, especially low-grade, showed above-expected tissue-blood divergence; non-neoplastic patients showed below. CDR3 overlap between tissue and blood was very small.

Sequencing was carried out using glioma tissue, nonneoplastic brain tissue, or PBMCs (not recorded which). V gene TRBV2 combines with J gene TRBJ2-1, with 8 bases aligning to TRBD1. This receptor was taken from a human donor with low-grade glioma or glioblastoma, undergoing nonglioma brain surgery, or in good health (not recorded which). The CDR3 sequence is CASRDREYNEQFF. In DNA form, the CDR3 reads TGTGCCAGCAGGGACAGGGAGTACAATGAGCAGTTCTTC.